Sequencing of this TCR beta chain was carried out in a study of OX40 agonist ivuxolimab in advanced cancers. Points from the study as a whole: Mean expanded clone counts were higher in CD8+ than CD4+ T cells. Low levels of normalized T-cell clonal expansion also appeared in some nonresponders.

The data were produced by immunoSEQ multiplex PCR, yet TCRdb's version contains in-frame clones alone and is incomplete. The repertoire includes some 70,000 clones, 89% of them detected once, and around 1.1% sits in the top ten. V was clipped by 7 bases and J by 0 bases, with 16 bases between them. This CDR3 comprises 15 residues. The germline V gene has CDR1 MNHNS and CDR2 SASEGT. A remark on this clone: Antigen specificity is unknown.

The receptor comes from an adult with an advanced solid tumor such as melanoma, head and neck, liver or kidney cancer. The V and J genes are TRBV6-1 and TRBJ2-7; D is perhaps TRBD1 (5 bases). The sequencing used CD4+ or CD8+ T cells sorted from blood, collected in a trial of the OX40 agonist ivuxolimab. The CDR3 is CASKKDIDRSYEQYF. DNA of the CDR3: TGTGCCAGCAAAAAGGACATTGACCGCTCCTACGAGCAGTACTTC.